The 20 T cell receptor beta chains below were found in one sample sequenced in a study of T cell changes during pregnancy in multiple sclerosis. Some clones are missing from TCRdb's copy, which holds only in-frame ones; the method was immunoSEQ multiplex PCR. The table shows roughly 120,000 clones, with about 94% occurring only once. The source was peripheral blood, collected in the third trimester of pregnancy. These receptors originate from a female donor with multiple sclerosis, enrolled in a pregnancy study.

The chain has TRBV4-1 and TRBJ2-3; 10 positions match TRBD2. The CDR3 covers 17 residues. Germline values: CDR1 MGHRA, CDR2 YSYEKL. Germline trimming cut 4 bases from V and 0 bases from J; bases unmatched to any gene: 7. CDR3 sequence (DNA): TGCGCCAGCAGCCCGAGCGAGCGGGGGGGGAGCACAGATACGCAGTATTTT. Protein product: CASSPSERGGSTDTQYF.

The chain couples TRBV7-2 to TRBJ1-2, with unresolved D. CDR3 size: 13 residues. Germline V gene lookup returns CDR1 SGHTA and CDR2 FQGNSA. V lost 1 base, J lost 8 bases, and 11 bases lay in between. CDR3 residues: CASSLEVGRGYTF. The CDR3, as DNA: TGTGCCAGCAGCTTAGAAGTTGGCCGAGGCTACACCTTC.

The chain joins TRBV9 to TRBJ1-1; the D gene is possibly TRBD1 (6 bases). The CDR3 runs 15 residues. V was shortened by 4 bases and J by 4 bases, with 17 bases between the two germline ends. Per the germline V gene, CDR1 is SGDLS and CDR2 is YYNGEE. CDR3 sequence reads: CASSFTPGVGTEAFF. The CDR3 nucleotides read TGTGCCAGCAGCTTCACCCCAGGGGTTGGCACTGAAGCTTTCTTT.

This chain uses TRBV28 with TRBJ2-7; possible D gene TRBD1, 6 bases. This CDR3 contains 14 residues. Germline CDR1 MDHEN, CDR2 SYDVKM. Trimming shortened V by 1 base and J by 6 bases, and 13 bases separated the two germline ends. CDR3 in DNA: TGTGCCAGCAGTTTATTACAGGGTGGACGCGAGCAGTACTTC. This gives the protein CASSLLQGGREQYF. Looking up the rest from reference TRBV28 and TRBJ2-7 gives the full variable domain: DVKVTQSSRYLVKRTGEKVFLECVQDMDHENMFWYRQDPGLGLRLIYFSYDVKMKEKGDIPEGYSVSREKKERFSLILESASTNQTSMYLCASSLLQGGREQYFGPGTRLTVT.

This chain joins TRBV15 and TRBJ2-3, with D unclear. The V end lost 1 base, the J end lost 1 base, and 9 bases lay between the germline ends. This CDR3 is 15 amino acids long. The germline CDR1 and CDR2 sequences are LNHNV and YYDKDF (reference sequence). Written as DNA, the CDR3 is TGTGCCACCAGCAGAGGAGGTGGAGGCACAGATACGCAGTATTTT. It codes for CATSRGGGGTDTQYF.

V and J are TRBV7-7 and TRBJ2-5, with 14 bases matching TRBD2. The CDR3 loop spans 16 amino acids. Germline V gene data show CDR1 as SSHAT and CDR2 as FNYEAQ (reference sequence). With 5 bases clipped from V and 7 bases from J, the junction kept 9 bases outside the gene matches. CDR3 nucleotides: TGTGCCAGCAGCCCCGGACTAGCGGGGGGATTAGGGACCCAGTACTTC. This translates into CASSPGLAGGLGTQYF.

The chain employs TRBV4-1 and TRBJ2-7; weak D call: TRBD1 (6 bases). The CDR3 is 18 residues long. The V and J ends lost 1 base and 1 base respectively, with 20 bases between them. Germline CDR1 MGHRA, CDR2 YSYEKL. CDR3 region: CASSQVAARSTGSYEQYF. The CDR3 nucleotides read TGCGCCAGCAGCCAAGTTGCAGCAAGATCCACAGGGTCCTACGAGCAGTACTTC.

This clone was picked up one time. The V gene is TRBV21-1, the J gene TRBJ2-6; the D call of TRBD1 is as the table states it, not checked on the DNA. TRBV21-1 is a pseudogene segment. The CDR3 contains 18 residues. As DNA, the CDR3 is TGTGCCAGCAGCAAACGAGAGGGACAGGGGACTGGGGCCAACGTCCTGACTTTC. Translating gives CASSKREGQGTGANVLTF.

The CDR3 sequence: CASIQTGSPYNEQFF. CDR3 nucleotides: TGTGCCAGCATCCAGACAGGGAGTCCCTACAATGAGCAGTTCTTC. The chain employs TRBV5-8 and TRBJ2-1, with 7 nucleotides matching TRBD1. Germline V lookup: CDR1 SGHTS, CDR2 YDEGEE. This CDR3 is 15 amino acids long. V was pared by 6 bases and J by 2 bases, with 8 bases of the junction left unmatched.

The CDR3 sequence is CATSRDLENLNTEAFF. CDR3 nucleotides: TGTGCCACCAGCAGAGATTTGGAGAATCTGAACACTGAAGCTTTCTTT. J is TRBJ1-1 and V is TRBV15, with D uncertain. CDR3 size: 16 residues. V was cut by 0 bases and J by 0 bases, with 11 bases left in between. Germline-derived CDR1 and CDR2 are LNHNV and YYDKDF (reference sequence).

The chain employs TRBV5-1 and TRBJ2-5, with 9 bases identical to TRBD2. CDR1 and CDR2 (germline): SGHRS, YFSETQ. With V trimmed by 5 bases and J by 0 bases, 5 bases remained unmatched. The CDR3 is made up of 15 amino acids. CDR3 protein: CASRGLAGDQETQYF. The CDR3 DNA sequence: TGCGCCAGCAGAGGGTTAGCGGGGGACCAAGAGACCCAGTACTTC.

The chain recombines TRBV19 with TRBJ1-1; 9 nucleotides agree with TRBD1. J gave up 6 bases and V 5 bases, and 16 bases lay outside the gene matches. The CDR3 sequence is 17 residues long. Looked up from germline, CDR1 is LNHDA and CDR2 is SQIVND (reference sequence). The CDR3 DNA is TGTGCCAGTAGTTCTCGACTTCTGACAGGGGGGAGGGCTGAAGCTTTCTTT. It is translated as CASSSRLLTGGRAEAFF. Together with reference TRBV19 and TRBJ1-1, the CDR3 gives the full variable domain: DGGITQSPKYLFRKEGQNVTLSCEQNLNHDAMYWYRQDPGQGLRLIYYSQIVNDFQKGDIAEGYSVSREKKESFPLTVTSAQKNPTAFYLCASSSRLLTGGRAEAFFGQGTRLTVV.

The rearrangement links TRBV18 to TRBJ1-2; perhaps TRBD1 as D (6 bases). The CDR3 sequence is 12 residues long. Germline lookup yields CDR1 KGHSH and CDR2 LQKENI. V lost 4 bases to trimming and J lost 4 bases, with 7 bases between them. CDR3 sequence: CASSQDSYGYTF. The CDR3 region has the DNA TGTGCCAGCTCACAGGACAGCTATGGCTACACCTTC.

This clone was detected once. The gene calls are TRBV7-9 and TRBJ1-1; no clear D gene. Germline values: CDR1 SEHNR, CDR2 FQNEAQ (reference sequence). Trimming cost V 3 bases and J 5 bases, with 13 bases left between them. This CDR3 has 14 residues. CDR3: CASSLRVIGTEAFF. The CDR3, as DNA: TGTGCCAGCAGCTTGCGGGTGATCGGAACTGAAGCTTTCTTT.

This chain uses TRBV5-1 with TRBJ2-3, with no clear D. The CDR3 covers 15 residues. V lost 0 bases and J lost 0, with 8 bases in between. Per the germline V gene, CDR1 is SGHRS and CDR2 is YFSETQ. CDR3 sequence reads: CASSLAEYSTDTQYF. The CDR3 DNA is TGCGCCAGCAGCTTGGCAGAATATAGCACAGATACGCAGTATTTT.

V and J are TRBV29-1 and TRBJ2-3, with D perhaps matching TRBD2 (6 bases). The CDR3 spans 12 residues. Trimming shortened V by 6 bases and J by 5 bases, and 12 bases separated the two germline ends. Germline V gives CDR1 SQVTM, CDR2 ANQGSEA. The CDR3 loop is CSVRDSKDTQYF. The DNA for the CDR3 is TGCAGCGTGCGGGACTCCAAAGATACGCAGTATTTT.

The rearrangement links TRBV2 to TRBJ1-2, with D possibly matching TRBD1 (5 bases). In germline, CDR1 is SNHLY, CDR2 FYNNEI. The CDR3 sequence is 14 residues long. V lost 1 base to trimming and J lost 5 bases, with 11 bases between them. DNA for the CDR3: TGTGCCAGCAGTGAAGGACAGAATTATTATGGCTACACCTTC. Translating gives CASSEGQNYYGYTF. Full variable domain (missing parts from reference TRBV2 and TRBJ1-2): EPEVTQTPSHQVTQMGQEVILRCVPISNHLYFYWYRQILGQKVEFLVSFYNNEISEKSEIFDDQFSVERPDGSNFTLKIRSTKLEDSAMYFCASSEGQNYYGYTFGSGTRLTVV.

The chain uses TRBV6-5 and TRBJ1-1, with no clear D. This CDR3 is 16 amino acids long. Deletions cut 0 bases from V and 4 bases from J, with 15 bases between. CDR1 and CDR2 (germline): MNHEY, SVGAGI. CDR3 sequence reads: CASSYSMRAAATEAFF. The CDR3 nucleotides are TGTGCCAGCAGTTACTCGATGAGGGCAGCGGCCACTGAAGCTTTCTTT.

The chain joins TRBV19 to TRBJ2-1, with D perhaps TRBD2 (6 bases). The length of the CDR3 is 15 residues. Germline V gene data show CDR1 as LNHDA and CDR2 as SQIVND (reference sequence). Trimming removed 7 bases from V and 8 bases from J, with 21 bases in between. CDR3 region: CASKPQPLASHEQFF. Written as DNA, the CDR3 is TGTGCCAGTAAACCCCAACCCCTAGCGTCCCATGAGCAGTTCTTC.

V usage is TRBV27 and J usage is TRBJ1-4; 7 bases align to TRBD1. The CDR3 is made up of 14 amino acids. The germline V gene has CDR1 MNHEY and CDR2 SMNVEV (reference sequence). Trimming removed 7 bases from V and 8 bases from J; junction bases left unmatched: 10. CDR3 coding DNA: TGTGCCAGCAATTACAGGGGCGGTTCCGAAAAACTGTTTTTT. Amino acids: CASNYRGGSEKLFF.